This T cell receptor beta chain was sequenced in a study of blood T cell repertoires in COVID-19. In the source study's methods: Reference gene primer amplification in the assay estimated nucleated cell counts. Profiled with immunoSEQ multiplex PCR; TCRdb holds only in-frame clones, not every one. V and J calls and clone size are copied from that table; D and trimming were computed from the DNA. The table includes some 83,000 clones, 72% detected once. The sample holds one count of this clone. The germline gives CDR1 SGHNT, CDR2 YENEEA. Trimming cost V 8 bases and J 8 bases, with 19 bases left between them. This CDR3 has 14 residues.

The origin of this receptor is a woman older than 75 with acute or convalescent COVID-19. Sequencing was carried out using peripheral blood. The gene calls are TRBV11-3 and TRBJ2-1; D is possibly TRBD2 (5 bases). The CDR3 sequence: CASSGGSGNDEQFF. The DNA of the CDR3 is TGTGCCAGCTCGGGCGGGTCGGGGAACGATGAGCAGTTCTTC. The entire variable domain, with the rest obtained from reference TRBV11-3 and TRBJ2-1, is as follows: EAGVVQSPRYKIIEKKQPVAFWCNPISGHNTLYWYLQNLGQGPELLIRYENEEAVDDSQLPKDRFSAERLKGVDSTLKIQPAELGDSAVYLCASSGGSGNDEQFFGPGTRLTVL.